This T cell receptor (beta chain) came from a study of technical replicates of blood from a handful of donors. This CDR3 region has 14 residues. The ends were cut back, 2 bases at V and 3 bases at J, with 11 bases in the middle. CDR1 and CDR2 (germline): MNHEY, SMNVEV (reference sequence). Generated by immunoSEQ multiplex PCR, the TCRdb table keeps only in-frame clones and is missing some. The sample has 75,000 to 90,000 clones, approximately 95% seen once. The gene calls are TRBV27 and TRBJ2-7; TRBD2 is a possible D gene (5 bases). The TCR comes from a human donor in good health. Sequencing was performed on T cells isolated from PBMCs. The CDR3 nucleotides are TGTGCCAGCAGTTTAGCGGGTATCCGCTACGAGCAGTACTTC. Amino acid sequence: CASSLAGIRYEQYF.